One sample yielded the 16 T cell receptor beta chains listed below, sequenced in a study of blood T cell repertoires in COVID-19. The repertoire was sequenced with immunoSEQ multiplex PCR; TCRdb's copy has only in-frame clones and lacks some. The profile covers approximately 110,000 clones, with 80% to 90% appearing a single time and approximately 2.1% taken by the ten largest. Sequencing was performed on peripheral blood. Receptor source: a human donor in a cohort sampled during active COVID-19.

This clone was detected only once. This chain uses TRBV3-1 (or the pseudogene TRBV3-2) with TRBJ2-3; D is possibly TRBD2 (5 bases). CDR3 size: 16 residues. The ends were cut back, 4 bases at V and 1 base at J, with 15 bases in the middle. The germline gives CDR1 LGHDT, CDR2 YNNKEL (reference sequence). The CDR3, as DNA: TGTGCCAGCAGCCTCCGAGGGAAGCTTGGCACAGATACGCAGTATTTT. Translated, it gives CASSLRGKLGTDTQYF.

The rearrangement joins TRBV9 to TRBJ2-3; 8 bases are a match to TRBD1. J lost 6 bases, V lost 0 bases, and 0 bases had no gene match. From germline, CDR1 is SGDLS and CDR2 YYNGEE. The CDR3 is made up of 13 amino acids. This CDR3 reads CASSVDRGDTQYF. In DNA, the CDR3 is TGTGCCAGCAGCGTAGACAGGGGGGATACGCAGTATTTT.

The CDR3 sequence is CASIGRGSGNTIYF. The DNA for the CDR3 is TGTGCCAGCATCGGGCGGGGTAGTGGAAACACCATATATTTT. The chain joins TRBV28 to TRBJ1-3; no clear D. CDR1 is MDHEN and CDR2 is SYDVKM in the germline V gene. This CDR3 is 14 amino acids long. Between the trimmed V and J ends, which lost 7 bases and 3 bases, there was a span of 13 bases.

The gene calls are TRBV19 and TRBJ2-2, with no clear D. The V end was cut by 1 base, the J end by 1 base, with 7 bases between. CDR3 length: 15 residues. Germline CDR1 and CDR2: LNHDA and SQIVND (reference sequence). This CDR3 reads CASSIANRNTGELFF. CDR3 DNA sequence: TGTGCCAGTAGTATAGCGAACAGGAACACCGGGGAGCTGTTTTTT.

The rearrangement joins TRBV3-1 (or the pseudogene TRBV3-2) to TRBJ1-6; 7 positions agree with TRBD1. Germline loops: CDR1 LGHDT, CDR2 YNNKEL (reference sequence). The CDR3 is 15 residues long. Losses at the gene ends were 3 bases for V and 5 bases for J; bases not matched to a gene: 4. In DNA form, the CDR3 reads TGTGCCAGCAGCCACTGGGACAGAAATAATTCACCCCTCCACTTT. Translated: CASSHWDRNNSPLHF.

This clone showed up just once. The rearrangement uses TRBV5-1 and TRBJ2-5, with 7 bases fitting TRBD1. From germline, CDR1 is SGHRS and CDR2 YFSETQ. The CDR3 is 14 residues long. Unmatched junction bases numbered 6, after V lost 6 bases and J lost 1 base. In DNA, the CDR3 is TGCGCCAGCACCCTAGGGGGCATCCAAGAGACCCAGTACTTC. This codes for CASTLGGIQETQYF.

This clone appeared a single time. The CDR3 loop reads CASSSTGASYNEQFF. CDR3 nucleotides: TGTGCCAGCAGCTCCACGGGAGCATCCTACAATGAGCAGTTCTTC. This rearrangement joins TRBV7-9 to TRBJ2-1; possibly TRBD2 for D (6 bases). The germline V gene encodes CDR1 SEHNR and CDR2 FQNEAQ (reference sequence). V was trimmed by 4 bases and J by 1 base, leaving 11 bases between them. This CDR3 is 15 amino acids long.

The J gene is TRBJ2-7, the V gene TRBV11-2; 9 positions agree with TRBD2. Germline-derived CDR1 and CDR2 are SGHAT and FQNNGV. The CDR3 has 16 amino acids. V shed 6 bases and J 2 bases; nucleotides not matched to a gene: 11. CDR3 protein: CASRLAGGRGPYEQYF. As DNA, the CDR3 is TGTGCCAGCAGGCTCGCGGGCGGGAGGGGACCCTACGAGCAGTACTTC.

The rearrangement joins TRBV28 to TRBJ2-3, with 10 positions matching TRBD2. The J segment lost 6 bases and the V segment lost 5 bases, leaving 5 bases of the junction unmatched. The CDR3 has 14 residues. From germline, CDR1 is MDHEN and CDR2 SYDVKM. The CDR3 loop reads CASSERGGLDTQYF. DNA for the CDR3: TGTGCCAGCAGTGAGCGGGGGGGCCTGGATACGCAGTATTTT.

This clone was counted a single time. The rearrangement links TRBV24-1 to TRBJ2-1; TRBD2 matches 9 bases. Unmatched junction bases numbered 4, after V lost 7 bases and J lost 4 bases. Germline values: CDR1 KGHDR, CDR2 SFDVKD. CDR3 size: 14 residues. The CDR3: CATSRGGGYNEQFF. The CDR3 DNA sequence: TGTGCCACCAGCCGCGGGGGGGGGTACAATGAGCAGTTCTTC.

This chain links TRBV5-1 with TRBJ1-1, with D perhaps TRBD1 (5 bases). In germline, CDR1 is SGHRS, CDR2 YFSETQ. This CDR3 is built from 15 residues. Trimming removed 0 bases from V and 2 bases from J, with 11 bases in between. In nucleotides, the CDR3 is TGCGCCAGCAGCTTGGGGGCCGGGGGAAACACTGAAGCTTTCTTT. Its translation is CASSLGAGGNTEAFF.

This clone was counted a single time. This rearrangement joins TRBV21-1 to TRBJ2-2; TRBD2, as called in the table, went unchecked against the DNA. TRBV21-1 is a pseudogene locus. This CDR3 has 14 amino acids. The chain's CDR3 is CASIRGMDTGELFF. In DNA form, the CDR3 reads TGTGCCAGCATACGGGGAATGGACACCGGGGAGCTGTTTTTT.

V and J are TRBV5-1 and TRBJ2-5, with D maybe TRBD2 (5 bases). CDR1 SGHRS and CDR2 YFSETQ come from the germline V gene. The length of the CDR3 is 14 residues. The V gene lost 0 bases and the J gene lost 2 bases, with 8 bases spanning the gap. CDR3 in DNA: TGCGCCAGCAGCTTGGAACTAGTGCAAGAGACCCAGTACTTC. Its translation is CASSLELVQETQYF.

J is TRBJ1-1 and V is TRBV4-2; possibly TRBD1 for D (6 bases). The CDR3 covers 16 residues. Germline lookup yields CDR1 LGHNA and CDR2 YNFKEQ. V was shortened by 0 bases and J by 2 bases, with 13 bases between the two germline ends. The CDR3: CASSQDLGRGNTEAFF. CDR3 DNA sequence: TGTGCCAGCAGCCAAGATCTGGGCAGGGGTAACACTGAAGCTTTCTTT.

This chain links TRBV29-1 with TRBJ2-3, with TRBD2 identical over 7 bases. This CDR3 region has 14 residues. Germline V gene lookup returns CDR1 SQVTM and CDR2 ANQGSEA. The CDR3 here is CRVSARESTDTQYF. CDR3 nucleotides: TGCAGGGTGTCGGCGCGGGAGAGCACAGATACGCAGTATTTT.

The chain carries TRBV19 and TRBJ2-7; 7 nucleotides agree with TRBD2. Per the germline V gene, CDR1 is LNHDA and CDR2 is SQIVND (reference sequence). The CDR3 runs 14 residues. Trimming at V came to 2 bases and at J to 6 bases, leaving 7 bases not matched to a gene. CDR3 bases: TGTGCCAGTAGTATATACGGGACTAACGGCGAGCAGTACTTC. Translation gives CASSIYGTNGEQYF.